This T cell receptor (beta chain) was recorded in a study of T-cell reconstitution after alpha-beta-depleted transplantation in children. CDR3 length: 15 residues. V lost 0 bases, J lost 7 bases, and 13 bases lay in between. Germline CDR1 reads SEHNR; CDR2 reads FQNEAQ (reference sequence). Unique molecular identifiers were used in preparing the TCRbeta library. Each CDR3 protein is one row after TCRdb ran MiXCR on the PCR reads. The sample shows hundreds of thousands of distinct CDR3 sequences, roughly 17% of them seen only once. The chain uses TRBV7-9 and TRBJ2-1; possible D gene TRBD2, 6 bases. The sequenced sample was PBMCs from the stem cell graft donor, obtained from the stem cell graft. This receptor was obtained from a human donor who donated a stem cell graft to a child with acute myeloid leukemia. As DNA, the CDR3 is TGTGCCAGCAGCTTAGCCGATTTCGGGGGAAATGAGCAGTTCTTC. This codes for CASSLADFGGNEQFF. The full variable domain, completed using reference TRBV7-9 and TRBJ2-1, is DTGVSQNPRHKITKRGQNVTFRCDPISEHNRLYWYRQTLGQGPEFLTYFQNEAQLEKSRLLSDRFSAERPKGSFSTLEIQRTEQGDSAMYLCASSLADFGGNEQFFGPGTRLTVL.